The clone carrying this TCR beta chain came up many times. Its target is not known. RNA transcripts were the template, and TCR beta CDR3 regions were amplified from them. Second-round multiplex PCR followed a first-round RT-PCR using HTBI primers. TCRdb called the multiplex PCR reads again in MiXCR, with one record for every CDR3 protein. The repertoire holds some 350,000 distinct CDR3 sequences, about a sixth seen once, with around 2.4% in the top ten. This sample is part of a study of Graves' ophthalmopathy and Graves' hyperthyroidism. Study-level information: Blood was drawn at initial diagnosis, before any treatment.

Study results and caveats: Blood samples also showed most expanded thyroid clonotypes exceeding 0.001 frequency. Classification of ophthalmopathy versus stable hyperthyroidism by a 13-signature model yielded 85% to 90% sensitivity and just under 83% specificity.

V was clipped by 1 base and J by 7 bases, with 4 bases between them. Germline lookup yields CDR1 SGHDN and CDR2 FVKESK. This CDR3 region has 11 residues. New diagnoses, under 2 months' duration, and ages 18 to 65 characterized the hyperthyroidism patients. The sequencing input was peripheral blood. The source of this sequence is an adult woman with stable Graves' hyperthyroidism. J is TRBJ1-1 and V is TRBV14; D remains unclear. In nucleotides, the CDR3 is TGTGCCAGCAGCCAAGGACATGAAGCTTTCTTT. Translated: CASSQGHEAFF. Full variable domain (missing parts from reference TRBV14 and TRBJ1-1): EAGVTQFPSHSVIEKGQTVTLRCDPISGHDNLYWYRRVMGKEIKFLLHFVKESKQDESGMPNNRFLAERTGGTYSTLKVQPAELEDSGVYFCASSQGHEAFFGQGTRLTVV.